This T cell receptor (beta chain) is drawn from a study of blood T cell repertoires in COVID-19. Study context: Acute and convalescent COVID-19 specimens originated in the United States, Italy and Spain. PBMCs, B-cell-depleted T cells, or T cells provided the cDNA or gDNA that made up the material.

With 6 bases removed from V and 4 bases from J, the gap between germline ends came to 9 bases. There are 12 residues in the CDR3. The germline V gene encodes CDR1 SNHLY and CDR2 FYNNEI. In the study's own analysis: Reference gene primer amplification in the assay estimated nucleated cell counts. Here immunoSEQ multiplex PCR was the method, and the copy in TCRdb shows in-frame clones only, minus some. The V and J calls and clone size are taken from that table; D and trimming were inferred from the DNA. The sample has about 160,000 clones, 85% seen once. The sequencing input was peripheral blood. The chain couples TRBV2 to TRBJ1-2; a weak D match, TRBD1 (5 bases). The TCR originated in a human donor with acute or convalescent COVID-19. The donor label of this sample is uncertain. This CDR3 is CASSGGFYGYTF. CDR3 DNA: TGTGCCAGCAGCGGGGGGTTCTATGGCTACACCTTC. The complete variable domain, with remaining parts taken from reference TRBV2 and TRBJ1-2, reads EPEVTQTPSHQVTQMGQEVILRCVPISNHLYFYWYRQILGQKVEFLVSFYNNEISEKSEIFDDQFSVERPDGSNFTLKIRSTKLEDSAMYFCASSGGFYGYTFGSGTRLTVV.